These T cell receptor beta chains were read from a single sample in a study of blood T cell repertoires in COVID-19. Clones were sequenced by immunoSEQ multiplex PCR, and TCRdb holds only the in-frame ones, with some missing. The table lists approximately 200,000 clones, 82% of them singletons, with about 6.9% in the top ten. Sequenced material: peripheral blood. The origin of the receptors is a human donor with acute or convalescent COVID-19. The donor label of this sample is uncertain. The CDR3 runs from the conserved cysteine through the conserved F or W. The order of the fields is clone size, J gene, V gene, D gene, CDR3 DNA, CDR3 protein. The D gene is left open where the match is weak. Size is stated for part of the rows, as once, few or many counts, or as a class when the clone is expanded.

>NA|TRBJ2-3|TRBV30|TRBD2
TGTGCCTGGAGTGGACTAGCGGGAGGGTCAGATACGCAGTATTTT
CAWSGLAGGSDTQYF
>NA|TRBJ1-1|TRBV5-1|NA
TGCGCCAGCAGCAGACAGCCGAACACTGAAGCTTTCTTT
CASSRQPNTEAFF
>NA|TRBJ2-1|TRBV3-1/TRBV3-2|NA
TGTGCCAGCAGCCAAGAGCGGGGCTCCTACAATGAGCAGTTCTTC
CASSQERGSYNEQFF
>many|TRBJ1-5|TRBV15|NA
TGTGCCACCAGCAGCCGACAGGTTTATCAGCCCCAGCATTTT
CATSSRQVYQPQHF
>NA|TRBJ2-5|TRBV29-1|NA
TGCAGCGCCTCAGTTGACCAAGAGACCCAGTACTTC
CSASVDQETQYF
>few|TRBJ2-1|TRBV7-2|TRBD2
TGTGCCAGCAGCATCAGGACTAGCGGGCCTAAGGTCTTC
CASSIRTSGPKVF
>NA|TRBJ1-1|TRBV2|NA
TGTGCCAGCAGGAGGGACTTGGGGGGCACTGAAGCTTTCTTT
CASRRDLGGTEAFF
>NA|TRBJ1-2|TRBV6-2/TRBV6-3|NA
TGTGCCAGCAGTGGGAGTTGGACGGTTCAGGGCTACACCTTC
CASSGSWTVQGYTF
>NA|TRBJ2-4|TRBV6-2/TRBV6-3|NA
TGTGCCAGCAGTCAGGGAGCCAAAAACATTCAGTACTTC
CASSQGAKNIQYF
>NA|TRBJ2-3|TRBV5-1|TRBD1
TGCGCCAGCAGCTCCACAGGGGGGACCGGTACGCAGTATTTT
CASSSTGGTGTQYF
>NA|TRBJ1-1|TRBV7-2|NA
TGTGCCAGCAGCTTCCGTCGGGGGTATGAAGCTTTCTTT
CASSFRRGYEAFF
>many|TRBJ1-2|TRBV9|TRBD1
TGTGCCAGCAGCGGAGGGGACAGGCCGGGCTACACCTTC
CASSGGDRPGYTF
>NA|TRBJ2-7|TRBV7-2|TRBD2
TGTGCCAGCAGGCGACTAGCGGGAGCCTACGAGCAGTACTTC
CASRRLAGAYEQYF
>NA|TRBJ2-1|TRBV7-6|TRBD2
TGTGCCAGCAGCTTAGGGACTAGCGGGGTCAATGAGCAGTTCTTC
CASSLGTSGVNEQFF
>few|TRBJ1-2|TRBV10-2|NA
TGCGCCAGCAGGGAGGCAGACTGGAATGGCTACACCTTC
CASREADWNGYTF
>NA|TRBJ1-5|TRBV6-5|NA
TGTGCCAGCAGGGTCGTGCAGGGTGGTAAGCCCCAGCATTTT
CASRVVQGGKPQHF
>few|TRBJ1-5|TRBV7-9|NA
TGTGCCAGCAGCCCCGGCGGTAGCAATCAGCCCCAGCATTTT
CASSPGGSNQPQHF
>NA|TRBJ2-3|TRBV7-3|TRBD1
TGTGCCAGCAGCTTAATGGCGACAGGGGGCTCAGATACGCAGTATTTT
CASSLMATGGSDTQYF
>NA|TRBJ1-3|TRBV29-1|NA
TGCAGCGTTGCGTCCTACCCAGGCAACTCTGGAAACACCATATATTTT
CSVASYPGNSGNTIYF
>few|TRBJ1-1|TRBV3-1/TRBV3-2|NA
TGTGCCAGCAGCCACAGGGGCCTGAACACTGAAGCTTTCTTT
CASSHRGLNTEAFF
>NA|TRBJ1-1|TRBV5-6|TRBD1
TGTGCCAGCAGCTCCACCCGACAGGGACGCACTGAAGCTTTCTTT
CASSSTRQGRTEAFF
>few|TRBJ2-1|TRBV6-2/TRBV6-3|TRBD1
TGTGCCAGCAGTCTTGACAGGGATTACGTCAATGAGCAGTTCTTC
CASSLDRDYVNEQFF
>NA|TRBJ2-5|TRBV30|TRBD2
TGTGCCTGGCTTCCAGCGGGAGGGAGAGGGACCCAGTACTTC
CAWLPAGGRGTQYF
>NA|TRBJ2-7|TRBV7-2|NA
TGTGCCAGCAGCCCACCCGGGACTGCCGGATACGAGCAGTACTTC
CASSPPGTAGYEQYF
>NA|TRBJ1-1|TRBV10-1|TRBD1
TGCGCCGGAATAGGGACAGCGTTTATGAACACTGAAGCTTTCTTT
CAGIGTAFMNTEAFF
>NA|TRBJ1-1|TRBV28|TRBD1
TGTGCCAGCAGTGTCCTAGGGACAGCTAATGCTTTCTTT
CASSVLGTANAFF
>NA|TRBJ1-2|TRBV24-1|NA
TGTGCCACCAGTGATTCCGGGATCGGAGGTGGCTACACCTTC
CATSDSGIGGGYTF
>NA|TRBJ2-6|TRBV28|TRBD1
TGTGCCAGCAGTCCGAGACAGGGGAGGAACAACGTCCTGACTTTC
CASSPRQGRNNVLTF
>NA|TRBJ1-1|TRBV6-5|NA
TGTGCCAGCAGGTCAGGGATGACGAACACTGAAGCTTTCTTT
CASRSGMTNTEAFF
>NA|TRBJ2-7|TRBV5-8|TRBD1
TGTGCCAGCAGCGAAAGGGACAGGGCCGCCTACGAGCAGTACTTC
CASSERDRAAYEQYF
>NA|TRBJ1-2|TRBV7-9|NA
TGTGCCAGCAGCACTACAGGGTTTACGAATGGCTACACCTTC
CASSTTGFTNGYTF
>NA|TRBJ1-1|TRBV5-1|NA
TGCGCCAGCAGTTTTCGGCCGGGGAGGAACACTGAAGCTTTCTTT
CASSFRPGRNTEAFF
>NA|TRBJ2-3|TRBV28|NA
TGTGCCAGCAGTTTCCAGGGTCCAGATACGCAGTATTTT
CASSFQGPDTQYF
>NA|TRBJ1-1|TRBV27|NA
TGTGCCAGCAGTTCCGTCCGGAACACTGAAGCTTTCTTT
CASSSVRNTEAFF
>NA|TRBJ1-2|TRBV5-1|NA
TGCGCCAGCAGCTCGGGGGAACCCCGCTATGGCTACACCTTC
CASSSGEPRYGYTF
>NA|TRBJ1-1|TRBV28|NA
TGTGCCAGCATCATCTACCCAGGGAGGGCTTTCTTT
CASIIYPGRAFF
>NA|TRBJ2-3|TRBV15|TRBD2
TGTGCCACCAGCAGAGATCGGGCTAGCGGTATAGATACGCAGTATTTT
CATSRDRASGIDTQYF
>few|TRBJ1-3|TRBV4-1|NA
TGCGCCAGCAGCCAAGGCGACAGAGGCTCTGGAAACACCATATATTTT
CASSQGDRGSGNTIYF
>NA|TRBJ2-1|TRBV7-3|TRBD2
TGTGCCAGCAGCGAGGGACTAGCGGGAGTGGATGAGCAGTTCTTC
CASSEGLAGVDEQFF
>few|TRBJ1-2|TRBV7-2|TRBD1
TGTGCCAGCAGCCTTGGGACAGAATATAACTATGGCTACACCTTC
CASSLGTEYNYGYTF
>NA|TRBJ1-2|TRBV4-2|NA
TGTGCCAGCAGCCAAGTAGGGGGAGATTGGGGCTACACCTTC
CASSQVGGDWGYTF
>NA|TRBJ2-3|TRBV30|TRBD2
TGTGCCTGGAGTGTTCGGGGGGGCACAGATACGCAGTATTTT
CAWSVRGGTDTQYF
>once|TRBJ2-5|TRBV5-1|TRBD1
TGCGCCAGCAGCTTGGCCAGGGGGCAGGGGGAGACCCAGTACTTC
CASSLARGQGETQYF